The 3 T cell receptor beta chains below come from one sample, sequenced in a study of T-cell reconstitution after alpha-beta-depleted transplantation in children. The authors prepared the TCRbeta library with unique molecular identifiers. One entry per CDR3 protein results from TCRdb running MiXCR on the PCR reads. The repertoire includes roughly 120,000 distinct CDR3 sequences, under 13% of them detected once, and less than 40% sits in the top ten. The sample consisted of PBMCs, taken before TCRalphabeta/CD19-depleted stem cell transplant. Every receptor here comes from a boy aged 2-9 years with acute lymphoblastic leukemia, due to receive a stem cell transplant.

The chain combines TRBV3-1 with TRBJ2-5; D is ambiguous. The CDR3 is 15 amino acids. V lost 4 bases to trimming and J lost 1 base, with 13 bases between them. Germline V lookup: CDR1 LGHDT, CDR2 YNNKEL (reference sequence). This chain's CDR3 is CASSRTHSFQETQYF. Written as DNA, the CDR3 is TGTGCCAGCAGCCGGACCCACTCGTTCCAAGAGACCCAGTACTTC.

This clonotype has just a few counts. The junction departs from germline at one end; a sequencing error may be responsible. The J gene is TRBJ1-2, the V gene TRBV12-3 or TRBV12-4; 7 bases match TRBD1. The CDR3 is 15 amino acids. CDR3 sequence reads: CASSDPGRGLDGYTF. The CDR3 bases are TGTGCCAGCAGTGACCCCGGTAGGGGGCTAGATGGGTACACCTTC.

CDR3 in DNA: TGCGCCAGCAGCTTACCCGGGACAGGGATGAACACTGAAGCTTTCTTT. Translated, it gives CASSLPGTGMNTEAFF. V gene TRBV5-1 combines with J gene TRBJ1-1, with 9 bases that match TRBD1. Germline V gives CDR1 SGHRS, CDR2 YFSETQ. Losses at the gene ends were 2 bases for V and 0 bases for J; bases not matched to a gene: 5. This CDR3 is built from 16 residues. Drawing the rest from reference TRBV5-1 and TRBJ1-1, the complete variable domain is KAGVTQTPRYLIKTRGQQVTLSCSPISGHRSVSWYQQTPGQGLQFLFEYFSETQRNKGNFPGRFSGRQFSNSRSEMNVSTLELGDSALYLCASSLPGTGMNTEAFFGQGTRLTVV.